This TCR beta chain was obtained from a study of T cells in Graves' hyperthyroidism and ophthalmopathy. The CDR3 has 18 residues. Germline V gene sequence: CDR1 DFQATT, CDR2 SNEGSKA (reference sequence). Trimming removed 0 bases from V and 3 bases from J; junction bases left unmatched: 9. The study, taken as a whole, reports: Most expanded thyroid clonotypes above 0.001 recurred in blood.

Researchers took RNA transcripts and amplified the TCR beta CDR3 regions from them. The HTBI primer set was used in a first-round RT-PCR of the TCR CDR3. TCRdb re-called the multiplex PCR reads with MiXCR, one entry per CDR3 protein. Here the sample spans approximately 370,000 distinct CDR3 sequences, under 15% being singletons. To note about this clonotype: Its target is unknown.

This TCR derives from a woman aged 25-40 years with Graves' hyperthyroidism. Sequenced sample: blood. V is TRBV20-1 and J is TRBJ2-1; TRBD2 matches at 12 bases. CDR3 coding DNA: TGCAGTGCTAGAGATTCGTCCGGGACTAGCGGGTTCTACAATGAGCAGTTCTTC. Translating gives CSARDSSGTSGFYNEQFF.